Shown below are 6 T cell receptor beta chains from a single sample sequenced in a study of cytomegalovirus exposure and HLA in healthy donors. It was with 60 Vbeta and 13 Jbeta primers that the PCR ran. Sequencing was performed with immunoSEQ multiplex PCR; in TCRdb, only in-frame clones are kept and a portion is missing. The sample lists approximately 200,000 clones, roughly 78% occurring once. Sequencing was carried out using PBMCs. These receptors originate from a girl aged 5 to 17 in good health and CMV-seropositive.

The J gene is TRBJ2-7, the V gene TRBV6-5; the match to TRBD2 covers 7 bases. This CDR3 contains 13 residues. Germline V gene data show CDR1 as MNHEY and CDR2 as SVGAGI. The ends lost 6 bases at V and 2 bases at J; junction bases unmatched: 4. In nucleotides, the CDR3 is TGTGCCAGCAGCCTACTAGCGACCTACGAGCAGTACTTC. Amino acid sequence: CASSLLATYEQYF.

This clone was seen a single time. The chain uses TRBV7-6 and TRBJ2-7, with TRBD1 identical over 9 bases. The CDR3 is made up of 15 amino acids. V was pared by 5 bases and J by 2 bases, with 7 bases of the junction left unmatched. The germline V gene encodes CDR1 SGHVS and CDR2 FNYEAQ. Here the CDR3 reads CASSPGTGPTYEQYF. For the CDR3, the DNA is TGTGCCAGCAGCCCCGGGACAGGGCCCACCTACGAGCAGTACTTC.

This clone came up a few times. The gene calls are TRBV18 and TRBJ1-3; D possibly corresponds to TRBD1 (6 bases). CDR1 is KGHSH, CDR2 LQKENI, per germline. V was shortened by 1 base and J by 6 bases, with 10 bases between the two germline ends. This CDR3 region has 14 residues. The CDR3 DNA follows: TGTGCCAGCTCACCACTTTCAGGGGTAAACACCATATATTTT. It codes for CASSPLSGVNTIYF.

This clone was seen a single time. V usage is TRBV6-1 and J usage is TRBJ2-5; a weak D match, TRBD1 (6 bases). Germline values: CDR1 MNHNS, CDR2 SASEGT. V was pared by 4 bases and J by 4 bases, with 13 bases between. The CDR3 contains 14 residues. CDR3 nucleotides: TGTGCCAGCAGTGGGACGAGAGGGGGAGAGACCCAGTACTTC. Translating it yields CASSGTRGGETQYF.

The chain links TRBV4-3 to TRBJ2-7; 7 bases map to TRBD2. With V trimmed by 3 bases and J by 1 base, 6 bases remained unmatched. Germline CDR1 LGHNA, CDR2 YSLEER. This CDR3 is 15 amino acids long. This chain's CDR3 is CASSHSAGESYEQYF. CDR3 sequence (DNA): TGCGCCAGCAGCCATTCGGCGGGGGAGTCCTACGAGCAGTACTTC.

The J gene is TRBJ1-2, the V gene TRBV19, with unresolved D. Trimming shortened V by 5 bases and J by 4 bases, and 11 bases separated the two germline ends. Germline assignment: CDR1 LNHDA and CDR2 SQIVND (reference sequence). The CDR3 runs to 13 residues. Written as DNA, the CDR3 is TGTGCCAGTAGTCCGGAGGGATTCTATGGCTACACCTTC. Encoded protein: CASSPEGFYGYTF.